This T cell receptor (beta chain) appears in the sequencing data of a study of blood T cells in healthy people across ages. Germline CDR1 and CDR2: SGHDN and FVKESK. The CDR3 extends over 12 amino acids. V was pared by 5 bases and J by 14 bases, with 13 bases between. Combining a sample-barcoded 5' primer with a J-beta primer mix, a second PCR ran for 7 to 11 cycles. Each cDNA molecule carried a tag from a template-switch adaptor that contained 12 random nucleotides. TCRdb ran MiXCR on the 5' RACE reads and lists one entry per CDR3 protein. The table lists about 730,000 distinct CDR3 sequences, roughly 44% of them singletons.

Sequencing was carried out using blood. This TCR came from a woman aged 55-75 years in good health. The J gene is TRBJ1-6, the V gene TRBV14; tentatively, D is TRBD1 (6 bases). CDR3 protein: CASSAGGTTLHF. CDR3 DNA: TGTGCCAGCAGCGCGGGGGGCACCACCCTCCACTTT.